The rows below give T cell receptor beta chains drawn from one sample of a study of cytomegalovirus exposure and HLA in healthy donors. Assay used: immunoSEQ multiplex PCR; TCRdb lists only in-frame clones, some missing. Of about 200,000 clones listed, around four fifths are singletons. Sequencing used PBMCs. The receptors shown here come from a middle-aged man in good health and CMV-seropositive. Both conserved end residues are part of each CDR3. The order of the fields is V gene, J gene, clone size, D gene, CDR3 DNA, CDR3 protein. D genes are given only for firm matches. Clone size is shown for a subset of rows, as once, few, many or a class of expanded clone.

TRBV4-3,TRBJ2-2,once,TRBD2,TGCGCCAGCAGCATAGCGGGGCCGAACACCGGGGAGCTGTTTTTT,CASSIAGPNTGELFF
TRBV19,TRBJ1-6,once,.,TGTGCCAGTAGTGTCGTAGAAGATAATTCACCCCTCCACTTT,CASSVVEDNSPLHF
TRBV9,TRBJ1-1,.,.,TGTGCCAGCAGCTCAACAGGACACACTGAAGCTTTCTTT,CASSSTGHTEAFF
TRBV27,TRBJ2-5,.,TRBD1,TGTGCCAGCAGTGGGGAACAGGGGGCGGTCGAGACCCAGTACTTC,CASSGEQGAVETQYF
TRBV11-2,TRBJ1-1,few,.,TGTGCCAGCAGCGTAGGGCCCCTGAACACTGAAGCTTTCTTT,CASSVGPLNTEAFF
TRBV6-1,TRBJ1-1,.,TRBD1,TGTGCCAGCACCATGAGACAGGGACTGAACACTGAAGCTTTCTTT,CASTMRQGLNTEAFF
TRBV5-8,TRBJ2-5,.,.,TGTGCCAGCAGCTTTTTTGACAGGACGGGAGAGACCCAGTACTTC,CASSFFDRTGETQYF
TRBV6-5,TRBJ1-4,once,.,TGTGCCAGCAGTTACTCGCGGAATGATGAAAAACTGTTTTTT,CASSYSRNDEKLFF
TRBV6-5,TRBJ1-2,.,TRBD1,TGTGCCACTAGACAGGGAGCAGGCTACACCTTC,CATRQGAGYTF
TRBV2,TRBJ2-1,.,TRBD2,TGTGCCAGCAGTTCGGGACTAGCGGAGTCTTCTGGCTACAATGAGCAGTTCTTC,CASSSGLAESSGYNEQFF
TRBV7-9,TRBJ1-1,once,.,TGTGCCAGCAGCTGCAGGGAACTGGGAGCTTTCTTT,CASSCRELGAFF
TRBV7-2,TRBJ2-1,.,TRBD2,TGTGCCAGCAGCCGCCGCGGACTAGCGGGAGTTGAGCAGTTCTTC,CASSRRGLAGVEQFF
TRBV5-1,TRBJ2-7,.,.,TGCGCCAGCAGCATTGAGGGCTACGAGCAGTACTTC,CASSIEGYEQYF
TRBV25-1,TRBJ2-1,once,.,TGTGCCAGCACCTCGAACGGTCCTTCCTACAATGAGCAGTTCTTC,CASTSNGPSYNEQFF
TRBV4-1,TRBJ2-5,.,TRBD2,TGCGCCAGCAGCCCTCCCGAGCTGGGCGGGAGGGCGAGGGAGCAGTACTTC,CASSPPELGGRAREQYF
TRBV5-5,TRBJ1-5,once,.,TGTGCCAGCAGCTGGAGGGCAGACCTAACCATCAATCAGCCCCAGCATTTT,CASSWRADLTINQPQHF
TRBV27,TRBJ1-2,.,TRBD1,TGTGCCAGCAGTCAAGGGACAGGGTGGAACTATGGCTACACCTTC,CASSQGTGWNYGYTF
TRBV18,TRBJ2-7,.,TRBD1,TGTGCCAGCTCACCGCTACCGGGACAGGGAGCCTACGAGCAGTACTTC,CASSPLPGQGAYEQYF
TRBV6-1,TRBJ1-1,.,TRBD1,TGTGCCAGCTTGCAGGGGGCAGGATCTGAAGCTTTCTTT,CASLQGAGSEAFF
TRBV10-1,TRBJ2-7,.,.,TGCGCCAGCGAGGCGGACAGCTCCTACGAGCAGTACTTC,CASEADSSYEQYF
TRBV13,TRBJ1-1,.,.,TGTGCCAGCAGCCTCCCCGGGGGGCCGGGAACTGAAGCTTTCTTT,CASSLPGGPGTEAFF
TRBV28,TRBJ2-7,.,.,TGTGCCAGCAGTTTTCAGGGCTACGAGCAGTACTTC,CASSFQGYEQYF
TRBV4-1,TRBJ1-3,.,.,TGCGCCAGCAGCCAAGTCCCAGGACTTTCCACCATATATTTT,CASSQVPGLSTIYF
TRBV7-9,TRBJ1-2,.,TRBD1,TGTGCCAGCAGCTTGGCTCGGACAGGGGGAAACTATGGCTACACCTTC,CASSLARTGGNYGYTF
TRBV11-3,TRBJ2-1,.,.,TGTGCCAGCAGCTTAGGGGGGGTCTGGCTCGATGAGCAGTTCTTC,CASSLGGVWLDEQFF
TRBV5-1,TRBJ2-6,.,TRBD1,TGCGCCAGCAGCTTGGGGACAGGCATATTGAGCTCTGGGGCCAACGTCCTGACTTTC,CASSLGTGILSSGANVLTF
TRBV29-1,TRBJ1-1,.,.,TGCAGCGGGGCGACAGGACAGAACACTGAAGCTTTCTTT,CSGATGQNTEAFF
TRBV2,TRBJ2-7,.,TRBD2,TGTGCCAGCGCCCGGGAGTCCGAGTGGGGGAGGGCAAGTTTGTACGAGCAGTACTTC,CASARESEWGRASLYEQYF
TRBV7-9,TRBJ1-5,.,.,TGTGCCAGCAGCTTAGGAATTAGTGCCCAGGGTCGGGGCAATCAGCCCCAGCATTTT,CASSLGISAQGRGNQPQHF
TRBV9,TRBJ2-3,.,TRBD2,TGTGCCAGCAGCGTAAGCGGGAGTGGAGATACGCAGTATTTT,CASSVSGSGDTQYF
TRBV28,TRBJ1-2,.,TRBD1,TGTGCCAGCGGACAGGGGCCGCTTCGCTATGGCTACACCTTC,CASGQGPLRYGYTF
TRBV4-1,TRBJ2-7,.,TRBD1,TGCGCCAGCAGCCCAGGGGGCTCCTACGAGCAGTACTTC,CASSPGGSYEQYF
TRBV7-9,TRBJ1-2,.,.,TGTGCCAGCAGCCCCAGCGACGGAGGAATTAACTATGGCTACACCTTC,CASSPSDGGINYGYTF
TRBV4-3,TRBJ2-1,.,TRBD2,TGCGCCAGCAGCCAAGATGGGAGACTAGCTTTAAGTGAGCAGTTCTTC,CASSQDGRLALSEQFF
TRBV10-3,TRBJ2-7,.,.,TGTGCCATCAGTGAGGCGCCTAGCGCCTCCTACGAGCAGTACTTC,CAISEAPSASYEQYF
TRBV29-1,TRBJ1-2,.,.,TGCAGCGTTCGCAGGGGAGATGGCTACACCTTC,CSVRRGDGYTF
TRBV6-5,TRBJ1-2,.,TRBD1,TGTGCCAGCAGTACAGGGGGCTTTAACTATGGCTACACCTTC,CASSTGGFNYGYTF
TRBV18,TRBJ2-1,few,.,TGTGCCAGCTCACCACCGGCAGGGGCCAATGAGCAGTTCTTC,CASSPPAGANEQFF
TRBV4-3,TRBJ1-1,once,.,TGCGCCAGCAGCCAAGCGAGGGCCACTAACACTGAAGCTTTCTTT,CASSQARATNTEAFF
TRBV5-8,TRBJ1-2,.,TRBD1,TGTGCCAGCAGCCGCCAGGGACAGGGGATTGATGGCTACACCTTC,CASSRQGQGIDGYTF
TRBV11-2,TRBJ2-3,.,TRBD2,TGTGCCAGCAGCCCAGTAGCGGGAGGGGCAGATACGCAGTATTTT,CASSPVAGGADTQYF
TRBV4-3,TRBJ2-1,.,TRBD2,TGCGCCAGCAGCCAGATCACTAGCGGGAGATACAATGAGCAGTTCTTC,CASSQITSGRYNEQFF
TRBV11-2,TRBJ2-5,.,.,TGTGCCAGCAGCTTAGAAGGGGCCTTAAAGGAGACCCAGTACTTC,CASSLEGALKETQYF
TRBV10-3,TRBJ1-1,few,.,TGTGCCATCAGTCAGAATTGGGAGGGCACTGAAGCTTTCTTT,CAISQNWEGTEAFF
TRBV19,TRBJ1-5,few,.,TGTGCCAGTAGTATGTATAGTCAGCCCCAGCATTTT,CASSMYSQPQHF
TRBV7-6,TRBJ2-5,.,TRBD1,TGTGCCAGCAGCTTCGACAGGGTGCCAGCTCAAGAGACCCAGTACTTC,CASSFDRVPAQETQYF
TRBV14,TRBJ2-1,.,TRBD1,TGTGCCAGCAGCCAGAGACCGGGACAGGGGGATTGGAATGAGCAGTTCTTC,CASSQRPGQGDWNEQFF
TRBV12-5,TRBJ1-2,.,.,TGTGCTAGTGGTTTGGGACAGGTCTATGGCTACACCTTC,CASGLGQVYGYTF
TRBV7-8,TRBJ1-1,.,.,TGTGCCAGCAGCTTAGTCGTTAGGGGGGAAGCTTTCTTT,CASSLVVRGEAFF